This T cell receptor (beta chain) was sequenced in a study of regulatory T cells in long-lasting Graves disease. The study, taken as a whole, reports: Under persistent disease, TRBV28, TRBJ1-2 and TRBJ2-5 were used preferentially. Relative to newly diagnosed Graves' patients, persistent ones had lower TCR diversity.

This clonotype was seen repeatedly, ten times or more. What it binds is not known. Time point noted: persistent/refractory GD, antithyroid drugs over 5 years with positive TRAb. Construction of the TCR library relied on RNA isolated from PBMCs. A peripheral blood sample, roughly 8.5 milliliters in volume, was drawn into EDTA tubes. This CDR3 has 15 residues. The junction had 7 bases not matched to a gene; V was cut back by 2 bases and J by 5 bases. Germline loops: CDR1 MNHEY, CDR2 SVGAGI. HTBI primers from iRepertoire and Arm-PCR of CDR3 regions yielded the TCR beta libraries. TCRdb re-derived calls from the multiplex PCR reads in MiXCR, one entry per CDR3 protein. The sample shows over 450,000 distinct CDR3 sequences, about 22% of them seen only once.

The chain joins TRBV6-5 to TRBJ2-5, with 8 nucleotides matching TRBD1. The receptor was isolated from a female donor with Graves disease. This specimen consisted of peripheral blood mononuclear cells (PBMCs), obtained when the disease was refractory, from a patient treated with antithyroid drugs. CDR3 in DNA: TGTGCCAGCAGTTACGGACAGGGTTTGGGGGAGACCCAGTACTTC. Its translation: CASSYGQGLGETQYF.